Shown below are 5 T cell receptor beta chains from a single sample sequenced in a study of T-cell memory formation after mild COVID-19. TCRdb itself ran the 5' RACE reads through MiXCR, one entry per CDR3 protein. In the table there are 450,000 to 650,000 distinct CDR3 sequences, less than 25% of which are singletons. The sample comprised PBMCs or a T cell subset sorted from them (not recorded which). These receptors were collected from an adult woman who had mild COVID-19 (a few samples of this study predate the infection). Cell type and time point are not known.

The CDR3 protein is CASSLAGVDYNEQFF. The DNA for the CDR3 is TGCGCCAGCAGCTTGGCCGGGGTCGATTACAATGAGCAGTTCTTC. The gene calls are TRBV5-1 and TRBJ2-1; a possible D gene is TRBD2 (5 bases). Trimming took off 0 bases at V and 4 bases at J, with 11 bases between the two ends. Germline CDR1 is SGHRS and CDR2 is YFSETQ. The CDR3 length is 15 residues.

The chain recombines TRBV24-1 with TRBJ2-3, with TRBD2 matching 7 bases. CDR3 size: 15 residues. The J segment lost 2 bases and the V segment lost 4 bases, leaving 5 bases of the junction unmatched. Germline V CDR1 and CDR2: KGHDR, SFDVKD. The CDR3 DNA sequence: TGTGCCACCAGTGACACCCTAGCGGCCACAGATACGCAGTATTTT. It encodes CATSDTLAATDTQYF.

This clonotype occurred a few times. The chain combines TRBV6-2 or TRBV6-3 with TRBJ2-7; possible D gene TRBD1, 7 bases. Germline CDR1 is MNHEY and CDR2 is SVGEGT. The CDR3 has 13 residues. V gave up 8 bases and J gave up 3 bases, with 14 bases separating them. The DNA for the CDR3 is TGTGCCAGCCTAGGAGGGGGCCTCTACGAGCAGTACTTC. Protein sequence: CASLGGGLYEQYF.

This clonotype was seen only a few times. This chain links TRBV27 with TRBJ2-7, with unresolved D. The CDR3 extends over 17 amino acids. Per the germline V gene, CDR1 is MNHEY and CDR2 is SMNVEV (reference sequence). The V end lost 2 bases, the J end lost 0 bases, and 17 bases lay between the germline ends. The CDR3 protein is CASSLLGGSSHSYEQYF. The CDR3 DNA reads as TGTGCCAGCAGTTTACTAGGCGGCAGCTCCCACTCCTACGAGCAGTACTTC.

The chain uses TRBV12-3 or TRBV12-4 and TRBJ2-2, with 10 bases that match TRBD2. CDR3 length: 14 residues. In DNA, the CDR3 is TGTGCGACCAGCGGGAGGGCCCGGACCGGGGAGCTGTTTTTT. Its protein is CATSGRARTGELFF.